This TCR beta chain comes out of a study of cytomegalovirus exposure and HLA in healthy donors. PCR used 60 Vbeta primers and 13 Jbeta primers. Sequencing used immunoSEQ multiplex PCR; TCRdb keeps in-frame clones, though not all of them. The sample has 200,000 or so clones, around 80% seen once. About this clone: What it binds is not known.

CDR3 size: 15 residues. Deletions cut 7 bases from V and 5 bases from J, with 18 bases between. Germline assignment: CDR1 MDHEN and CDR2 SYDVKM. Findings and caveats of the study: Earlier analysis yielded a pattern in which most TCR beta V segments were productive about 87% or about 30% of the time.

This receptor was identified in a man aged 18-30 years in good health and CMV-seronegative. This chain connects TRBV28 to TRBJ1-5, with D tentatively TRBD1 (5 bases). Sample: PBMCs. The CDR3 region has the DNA TGTGCCAGCATCACGCCGAGACAGCGTTATCAGCCCCAGCATTTT. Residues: CASITPRQRYQPQHF.